The 5 T cell receptor beta chains below all came from one sample that was sequenced in a study of blood T cell repertoires in COVID-19. The protocol was immunoSEQ multiplex PCR, while the TCRdb copy is restricted to in-frame clones and leaves out a portion. This table holds more than 90,000 clones, 82% found once. Sequencing was performed on peripheral blood. The receptors stem from a man aged 80 or over with acute or convalescent COVID-19.

The V and J genes are TRBV5-1 and TRBJ2-2, with 11 bases matching TRBD1. The CDR3 runs 16 residues. Germline V gene lookup returns CDR1 SGHRS and CDR2 YFSETQ. V dropped 4 bases and J dropped 0; count of bases not matched to a gene: 2. The CDR3 sequence is CASSGDRGTNTGELFF. CDR3 nucleotide sequence: TGCGCCAGCAGCGGGGACAGGGGGACGAACACCGGGGAGCTGTTTTTT.

The V and J genes are TRBV7-2 and TRBJ2-7; D not resolved. The CDR3 runs to 15 residues. CDR1 and CDR2 (germline): SGHTA, FQGNSA. V lost 1 base to trimming and J lost 3 bases, with 13 bases between them. The CDR3 loop reads CASSLDAATGYEQYF. CDR3 nucleotide sequence: TGTGCCAGCAGCTTAGACGCGGCAACCGGCTACGAGCAGTACTTC.

The V call is TRBV30, the J call TRBJ1-2, with 8 bases that match TRBD1. Looked up from germline, CDR1 is GTSNPN and CDR2 is SVGIG (reference sequence). This CDR3 is built from 13 residues. J lost 8 bases, V lost 3 bases, and 8 bases had no gene match. The CDR3 spells CAWSETGTGGYTF. CDR3 in DNA: TGTGCCTGGAGCGAAACCGGGACAGGCGGCTACACCTTC.

This chain uses TRBV2 with TRBJ1-1; D might be TRBD1 (5 bases). This CDR3 has 13 residues. Per the germline V gene, CDR1 is SNHLY and CDR2 is FYNNEI. The V end lost 6 bases, the J end lost 1 base, and 9 bases lay between the germline ends. The CDR3 sequence: CASSVGQNTEAFF. The DNA for the CDR3 is TGTGCCAGCAGCGTAGGACAGAACACTGAAGCTTTCTTT.

Comment on this clone: The identical CDR3 is also encoded by other nucleotide sequences in the sample. The V call is TRBV18, the J call TRBJ1-6; D is possibly TRBD1 (6 bases). This CDR3 region has 16 residues. CDR1 and CDR2 (germline): KGHSH, LQKENI. The V and J ends lost 1 base and 0 bases respectively, with 7 bases between them. The CDR3 DNA reads TGTGCCAGCTCACCACTGGACAGCTCCTATAATTCACCCCTCCACTTT. Translation: CASSPLDSSYNSPLHF.